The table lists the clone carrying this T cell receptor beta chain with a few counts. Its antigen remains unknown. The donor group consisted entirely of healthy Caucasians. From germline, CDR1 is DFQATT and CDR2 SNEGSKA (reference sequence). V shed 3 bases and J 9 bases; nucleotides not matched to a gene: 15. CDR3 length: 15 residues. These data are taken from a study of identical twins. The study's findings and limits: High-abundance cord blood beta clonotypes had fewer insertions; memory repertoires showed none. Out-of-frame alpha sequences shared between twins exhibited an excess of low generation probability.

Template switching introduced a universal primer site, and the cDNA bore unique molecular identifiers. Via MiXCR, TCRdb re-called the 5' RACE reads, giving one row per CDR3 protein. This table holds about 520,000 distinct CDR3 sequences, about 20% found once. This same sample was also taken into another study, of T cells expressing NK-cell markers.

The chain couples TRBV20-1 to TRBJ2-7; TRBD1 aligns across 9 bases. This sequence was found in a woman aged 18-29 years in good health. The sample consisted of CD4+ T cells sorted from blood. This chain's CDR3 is CSASSTGTGTRGQYF. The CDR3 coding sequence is TGCAGTGCTAGTTCGACCGGGACAGGGACGAGGGGGCAGTACTTC.